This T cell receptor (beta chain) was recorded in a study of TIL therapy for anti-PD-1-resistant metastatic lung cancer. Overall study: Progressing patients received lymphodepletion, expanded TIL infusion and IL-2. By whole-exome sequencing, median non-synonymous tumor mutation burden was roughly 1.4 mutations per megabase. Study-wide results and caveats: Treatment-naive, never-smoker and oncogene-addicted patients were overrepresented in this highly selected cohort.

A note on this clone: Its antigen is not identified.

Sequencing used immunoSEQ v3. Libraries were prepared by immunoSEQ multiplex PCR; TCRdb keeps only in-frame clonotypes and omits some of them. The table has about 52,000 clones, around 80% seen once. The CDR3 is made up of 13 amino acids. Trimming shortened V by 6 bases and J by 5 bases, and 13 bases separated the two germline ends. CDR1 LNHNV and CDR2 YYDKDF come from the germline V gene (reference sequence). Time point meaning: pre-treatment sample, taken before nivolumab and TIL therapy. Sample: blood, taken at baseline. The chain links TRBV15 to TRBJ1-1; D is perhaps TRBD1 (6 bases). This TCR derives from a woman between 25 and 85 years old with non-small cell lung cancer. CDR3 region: CATRVTGATEAFF. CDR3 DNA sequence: TGTGCCACCAGAGTGACGGGGGCTACTGAAGCTTTCTTT.